This T cell receptor beta chain was documented in a study of blood T cell repertoires in COVID-19. The wider study: Samples taken during acute and convalescent COVID-19 were collected in the United States, Italy and Spain. T cells, B-cell-depleted T cells, or PBMCs supplied cDNA or gDNA.

CDR3 length: 14 residues. After removal of 3 bases from V and 8 bases from J, the junction contained 5 bases not matched to a gene. Germline V CDR1 and CDR2: PRHDT, FYEKMQ (reference sequence). Under the authors' procedure: Amplifying reference gene primers gave estimates of nucleated cell counts. The table came from immunoSEQ multiplex PCR; TCRdb's copy has only in-frame clones and leaves some out. That table is the source of V, J and clone size, and D and trimming were worked out from the DNA. The sample carries 100,000 to 150,000 clones, 79% recorded once. The TCR comes from a man aged 35 to 55 with active or convalescent COVID-19. V usage is TRBV13 and J usage is TRBJ1-4; 8 bases are shared with TRBD1. The sequencing input was peripheral blood. Here the CDR3 reads CASSFTGGGEKLFF. The CDR3 nucleotides read TGTGCCAGCAGCTTCACAGGGGGAGGAGAAAAACTGTTTTTT.